These T cell receptor beta chains were read from a single sample in a study of blood T cell repertoires in COVID-19. Produced via immunoSEQ multiplex PCR; TCRdb's table is partial and in-frame only. The sample gives under 200,000 clones, 80% of which show up once; roughly 3.4% is in the top ten. The sample comprised PBMCs or T cells enriched from blood (not recorded which). The receptors stem from a woman aged 55-70 years who had recovered from COVID-19. Each CDR3 is given with its conserved first and last residue. D genes are given only for firm matches. Size is stated for part of the rows, as once, few or many counts, or as a class when the clone is expanded.

j_call d_call v_call clone_size cdr3_aa cdr3_nt
TRBJ2-1 TRBD1 TRBV3-1/TRBV3-2 many CASSQDRQGYNEQFF TGTGCCAGCAGCCAAGATAGACAGGGTTATAATGAGCAGTTCTTC
TRBJ2-3 TRBD2 TRBV4-1 . CASSQESHAGGSTDTQYF TGCGCCAGCAGCCAAGAGAGCCATGCGGGGGGGAGCACAGATACGCAGTATTTT
TRBJ1-6 TRBD1 TRBV2 few CASSWDPGTGRSPLHF TGTGCCAGCAGTTGGGACCCCGGGACAGGGAGGTCACCCCTCCACTTT
TRBJ1-1 TRBD1 TRBV7-9 . CASSAGTGNLNTEAFF TGTGCCAGCAGCGCCGGGACAGGGAACTTGAACACTGAAGCTTTCTTT
TRBJ1-5 . TRBV3-1/TRBV3-2 few CASSQDLTVNQPQHF TGTGCCAGCAGCCAAGATCTAACAGTCAATCAGCCCCAGCATTTT
TRBJ1-1 . TRBV21-1 . CASSKKKKGRLITEGTEAFF TGTGCCAGCAGCAAAAAGAAGAAGGGAAGACTAATTACCGAAGGCACTGAAGCTTTCTTT
TRBJ1-6 . TRBV4-1 once CASSQAQGVGRSPLHF TGCGCCAGCAGCCAAGCCCAAGGGGTGGGTCGGTCACCCCTCCACTTT
TRBJ1-2 . TRBV28 . CASSLAGNGYTF TGTGCCAGCAGTTTAGCAGGGAACGGCTACACCTTC
TRBJ1-5 TRBD1 TRBV27 . CASKTGGESNQPQHF TGTGCCAGCAAAACAGGGGGGGAAAGCAATCAGCCCCAGCATTTT
TRBJ1-1 . TRBV27 . CASSYDRDRPEAFF TGTGCCAGCAGTTACGACAGAGATCGGCCTGAAGCTTTCTTT